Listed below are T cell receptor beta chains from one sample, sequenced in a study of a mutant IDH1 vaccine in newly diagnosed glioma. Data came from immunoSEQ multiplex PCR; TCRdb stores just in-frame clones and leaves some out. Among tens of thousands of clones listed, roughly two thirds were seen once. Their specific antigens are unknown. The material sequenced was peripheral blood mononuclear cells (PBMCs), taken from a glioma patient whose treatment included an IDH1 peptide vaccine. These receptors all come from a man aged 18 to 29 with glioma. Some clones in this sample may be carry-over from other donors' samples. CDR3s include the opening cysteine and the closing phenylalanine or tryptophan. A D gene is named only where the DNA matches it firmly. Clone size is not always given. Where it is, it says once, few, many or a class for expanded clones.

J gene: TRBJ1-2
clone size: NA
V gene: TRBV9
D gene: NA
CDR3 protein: CASSVPPGGYTF
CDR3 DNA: TGTGCCAGCAGCGTACCCCCGGGGGGCTACACCTTC

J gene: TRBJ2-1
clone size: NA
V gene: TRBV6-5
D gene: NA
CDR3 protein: CASSLLTDYNEQFF
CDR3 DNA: TGTGCCAGCAGTTTATTGACAGATTACAATGAGCAGTTCTTC

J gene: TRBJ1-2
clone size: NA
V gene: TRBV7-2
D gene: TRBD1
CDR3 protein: CASSLVRTGGKSGYTF
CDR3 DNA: TGTGCCAGCAGCTTAGTCCGGACAGGGGGCAAGAGTGGCTACACCTTC

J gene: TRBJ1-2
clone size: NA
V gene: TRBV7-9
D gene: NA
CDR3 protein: CASSLGSVLRQAENYGYTF
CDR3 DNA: TGTGCCAGCAGCTTAGGGTCGGTACTCAGACAGGCCGAAAACTATGGCTACACCTTC

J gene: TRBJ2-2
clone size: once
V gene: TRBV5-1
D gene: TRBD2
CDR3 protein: CASSLAPSGGTTNTGELFF
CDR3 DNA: TGCGCCAGCAGCTTGGCCCCCAGCGGGGGGACTACGAACACCGGGGAGCTGTTTTTT

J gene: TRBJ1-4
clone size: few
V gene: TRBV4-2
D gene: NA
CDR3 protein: CASSQDFGTFNEKLFF
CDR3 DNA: TGTGCCAGCAGCCAAGATTTCGGGACATTTAATGAAAAACTGTTTTTT

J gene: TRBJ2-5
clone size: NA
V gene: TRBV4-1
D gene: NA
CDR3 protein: CASSQDLPAGQETQYF
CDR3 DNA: TGCGCCAGCAGCCAAGATCTGCCAGCGGGCCAAGAGACCCAGTACTTC

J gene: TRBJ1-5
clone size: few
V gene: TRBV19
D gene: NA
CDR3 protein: CASSKGTLSNQPQHF
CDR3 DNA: TGTGCCAGTAGTAAGGGGACTCTTAGCAATCAGCCCCAGCATTTT

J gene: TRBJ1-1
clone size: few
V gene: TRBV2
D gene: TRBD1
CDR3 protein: CASKADRMDEAFF
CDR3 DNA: TGTGCCAGCAAGGCGGACAGGATGGATGAAGCTTTCTTT

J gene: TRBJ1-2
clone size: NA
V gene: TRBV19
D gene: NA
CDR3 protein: CASSGFGYTF
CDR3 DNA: TGTGCCAGTTCAGGGTTTGGCTACACCTTC

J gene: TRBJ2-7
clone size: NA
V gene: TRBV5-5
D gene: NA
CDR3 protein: CASSFGQGGLPPYEQYF
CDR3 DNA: TGTGCCAGCAGCTTCGGCCAGGGGGGGCTCCCTCCCTACGAGCAGTACTTC

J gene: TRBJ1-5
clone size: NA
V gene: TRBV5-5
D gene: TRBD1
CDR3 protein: CASSVQDRGSQPQHF
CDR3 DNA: TGTGCCAGCAGCGTCCAAGACAGGGGGAGTCAGCCCCAGCATTTT

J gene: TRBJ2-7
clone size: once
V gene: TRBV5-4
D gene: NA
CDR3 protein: CASSLEGPGDYEQYF
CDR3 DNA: TGTGCCAGCAGCTTGGAAGGGCCGGGGGACTACGAGCAGTACTTC

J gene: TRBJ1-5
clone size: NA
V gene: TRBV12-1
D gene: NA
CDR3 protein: CASSFDARDLEDQPQHF
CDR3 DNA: TGTGCCAGCAGCTTTGACGCCCGGGACTTAGAAGATCAGCCCCAGCATTTT

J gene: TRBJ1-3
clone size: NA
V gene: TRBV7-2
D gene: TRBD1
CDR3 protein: CASSLDGTGVGNTIYF
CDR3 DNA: TGTGCCAGCAGCTTAGATGGGACAGGGGTTGGAAACACCATATATTTT